These T cell receptor beta chains were read from a single sample in a study of blood T cells in healthy people across ages. One entry per CDR3 protein results from TCRdb running MiXCR on the 5' RACE reads. The data contain about 580,000 distinct CDR3 sequences, around 50% of them singletons. The specimen sequenced was blood. Receptors were obtained from a man older than 75 in good health. CDR3s include the opening cysteine and the closing phenylalanine or tryptophan. D genes are given only for firm matches. Clone size is given for some rows only: seen once, a few or many times, or a class if the clone is expanded.

d_gene	v_gene	j_gene	abundance	CDR3aa	CDR3nt
NA	TRBV4-1	TRBJ2-7	NA	CASSQDARSSYEQYF	TGCGCCAGCAGCCAAGATGCCAGGTCCTCCTACGAGCAGTACTTC
NA	TRBV4-3	TRBJ1-4	NA	CASSQDKGVGEKLFF	TGCGCCAGCAGCCAAGATAAGGGTGTCGGTGAAAAACTGTTTTTT
NA	TRBV21-1	TRBJ1-2	NA	CASGPRDRAVGYTF	TGTGCCAGCGGGCCTCGGGACAGGGCAGTTGGCTACACCTTC
TRBD2	TRBV7-3	TRBJ2-3	NA	CASSPSGIVTDTQYF	TGTGCCAGCAGCCCCAGCGGGATTGTCACAGATACGCAGTATTTT
NA	TRBV20-1	TRBJ2-3	once	CSARDHPDTQYF	TGCAGTGCTAGAGATCACCCAGATACGCAGTATTTT
NA	TRBV4-3	TRBJ2-7	few	CASSQEPVSSYEQYF	TGCGCCAGCAGCCAAGAACCGGTGAGCTCCTACGAGCAGTACTTC
NA	TRBV12-3/TRBV12-4	TRBJ1-2	NA	CASSLGGISYGYTF	TGTGCCAGCAGTTTAGGGGGAATATCCTATGGCTACACCTTC
NA	TRBV6-1	TRBJ1-2	NA	CASIPGPNYGYTF	TGTGCCAGCATCCCGGGACCCAACTATGGCTACACCTTC
TRBD2	TRBV20-1	TRBJ2-1	NA	CSARDDGLAGLPSSYNEQFF	TGCAGTGCTAGAGATGACGGACTAGCGGGGCTTCCGAGCTCCTACAATGAGCAGTTCTTC
TRBD2	TRBV28	TRBJ2-1	few	CASSFLAGSSSYNEQFF	TGTGCCAGCAGTTTCTTAGCGGGATCCAGCTCCTACAATGAGCAGTTCTTC
NA	TRBV18	TRBJ2-5	NA	CASSPPRTGQETQYF	TGTGCCAGCTCACCACCAAGGACGGGACAAGAGACCCAGTACTTC
NA	TRBV12-3/TRBV12-4	TRBJ1-2	few	CASIQTTGYGYTF	TGTGCCAGCATCCAGACCACGGGTTATGGCTACACCTTC
TRBD1	TRBV5-1	TRBJ1-2	NA	CASSEDRGGYTF	TGCGCCAGCAGCGAGGACAGGGGTGGCTACACCTTC
NA	TRBV4-1	TRBJ1-5	NA	CASSQEPGINNQPQHF	TGCGCCAGCAGCCAAGAGCCGGGAATTAACAATCAGCCCCAGCATTTT
NA	TRBV7-9	TRBJ2-1	NA	CASSLAGSFYNEQFF	TGTGCCAGCAGCTTAGCAGGGAGCTTCTACAATGAGCAGTTCTTC
TRBD2	TRBV20-1	TRBJ2-3	NA	CSASTTLARGFLGTDTQYF	TGCAGTGCTAGTACTACACTAGCGCGGGGATTCCTTGGCACAGATACGCAGTATTTT
TRBD1	TRBV9	TRBJ2-5	few	CASSVVGTGKETQYF	TGTGCCAGCAGCGTAGTTGGGACAGGGAAAGAGACCCAGTACTTC
TRBD2	TRBV9	TRBJ2-7	NA	CASSPYGTSGSYEQYF	TGTGCCAGCAGCCCTTACGGGACTAGCGGGAGTTACGAGCAGTACTTC
NA	TRBV7-9	TRBJ2-3	NA	CVSSLSDTQYF	TGTGTCAGCAGCTTATCAGATACGCAGTATTTT
NA	TRBV5-1	TRBJ2-5	many	CASSFEETQYF	TGCGCCAGCAGCTTTGAAGAGACCCAGTACTTC
NA	TRBV7-2	TRBJ1-2	few	CASSLGPTWGAANYGYTF	TGTGCCAGCAGCTTAGGCCCAACGTGGGGCGCGGCTAACTATGGCTACACCTTC
NA	TRBV7-2	TRBJ1-5	once	CASSFSLESNQPQHF	TGTGCCAGCAGCTTCTCTCTGGAAAGCAATCAGCCCCAGCATTTT
TRBD1	TRBV7-8	TRBJ1-2	NA	CASSTRTGGYYGYTF	TGTGCCAGCAGCACCCGGACAGGGGGCTACTATGGCTACACCTTC